The clone carrying this TCR beta chain was detected many times. The sample belongs to a study of response to subunit inactivated influenza vaccine. The germline gives CDR1 DFQATT, CDR2 SNEGSKA (reference sequence). CDR3 length: 12 residues. The germline V and J ends were trimmed by 5 bases and 5 bases, with 12 bases remaining between them. Via MiXCR, TCRdb re-called the RT-PCR reads, giving one row per CDR3 protein. The sample consists of hundreds of thousands of distinct CDR3 sequences, approximately 7.1% of them appearing once. The V and J genes are TRBV20-1 and TRBJ2-5, with D uncertain. The sequences come from PBMCs from blood, collected roughly 24 months after vaccination. The sequence was obtained from a man between 50 and 75 years old who received an inactivated influenza vaccine. CDR3 nucleotide sequence: TGCAGTGCTCAGGAAACGTCGGAGACCCAGTACTTC. Translation: CSAQETSETQYF.